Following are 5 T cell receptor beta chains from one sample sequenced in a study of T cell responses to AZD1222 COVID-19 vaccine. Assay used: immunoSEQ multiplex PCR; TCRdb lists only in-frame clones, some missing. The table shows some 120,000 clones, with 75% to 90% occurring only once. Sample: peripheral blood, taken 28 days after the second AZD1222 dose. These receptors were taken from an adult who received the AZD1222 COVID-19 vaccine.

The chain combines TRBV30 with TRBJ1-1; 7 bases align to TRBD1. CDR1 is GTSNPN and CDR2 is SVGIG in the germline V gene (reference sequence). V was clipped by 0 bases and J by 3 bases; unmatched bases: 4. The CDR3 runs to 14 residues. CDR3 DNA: TGTGCCTGGAGTGTGGGCAGGGGGGACACTGAAGCTTTCTTT. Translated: CAWSVGRGDTEAFF. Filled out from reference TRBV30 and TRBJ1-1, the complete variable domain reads SQTIHQWPATLVQPVGSPLSLECTVEGTSNPNLYWYRQAAGRGLQLLFYSVGIGQISSEVPQNLSASRPQDRQFILSSKKLLLSDSGFYLCAWSVGRGDTEAFFGQGTRLTVV.

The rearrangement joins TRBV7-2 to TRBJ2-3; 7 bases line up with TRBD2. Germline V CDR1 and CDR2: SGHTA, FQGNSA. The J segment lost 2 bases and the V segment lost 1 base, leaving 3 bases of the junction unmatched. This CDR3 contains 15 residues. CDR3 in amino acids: CASSLGGTNTDTQYF. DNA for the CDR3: TGTGCCAGCAGCTTAGGTGGGACTAACACAGATACGCAGTATTTT. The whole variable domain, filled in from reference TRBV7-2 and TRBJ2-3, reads GAGVSQSPSNKVTEKGKDVELRCDPISGHTALYWYRQSLGQGLEFLIYFQGNSAPDKSGLPSDRFSAERTGGSVSTLTIQRTQQEDSAVYLCASSLGGTNTDTQYFGPGTRLTVL.

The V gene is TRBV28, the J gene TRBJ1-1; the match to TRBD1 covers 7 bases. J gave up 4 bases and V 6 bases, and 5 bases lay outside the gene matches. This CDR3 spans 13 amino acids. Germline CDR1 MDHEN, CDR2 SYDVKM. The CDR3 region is CASRGDRVTEAFF. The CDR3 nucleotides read TGTGCCAGCAGGGGCGACAGGGTCACTGAAGCTTTCTTT.

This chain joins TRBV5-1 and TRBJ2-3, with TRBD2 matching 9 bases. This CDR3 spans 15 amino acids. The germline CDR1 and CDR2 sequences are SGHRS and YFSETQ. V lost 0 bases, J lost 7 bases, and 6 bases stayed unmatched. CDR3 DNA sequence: TGCGCCAGCAGCTTGGGGGCTAGCGGGGCGAATACGCAGTATTTT. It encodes CASSLGASGANTQYF.

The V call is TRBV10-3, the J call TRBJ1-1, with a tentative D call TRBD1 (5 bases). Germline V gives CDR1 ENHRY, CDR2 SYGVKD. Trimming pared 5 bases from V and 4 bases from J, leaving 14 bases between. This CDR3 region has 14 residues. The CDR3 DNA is TGTGCCATCAGTCGCTTGACAGACCTCACTGAAGCTTTCTTT. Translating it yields CAISRLTDLTEAFF.